The 22 T cell receptor beta chains presented below share a single source sample, sequenced in a study of identical twins. TCRdb redid the calling of the 5' RACE reads with MiXCR, one entry per CDR3 protein. This repertoire shows 200,000 to 250,000 distinct CDR3 sequences, approximately 7% found once; its top ten account for 3.5% to 4%. These same data were also listed under a study on yellow fever vaccine responses in identical twins.

The sample taken for sequencing was memory (CD45RO+) T cells sorted from blood. Source of these receptors: a woman between 18 and 30 years old in good health.

This clonotype appeared many times. The chain uses TRBV7-9 and TRBJ2-7, with 7 nucleotides matching TRBD1. Trimming removed 2 bases from V and 6 bases from J; junction bases left unmatched: 1. The germline CDR1 and CDR2 sequences are SEHNR and FQNEAQ (reference sequence). CDR3 length equals 12 residues. Here the CDR3 DNA reads TGTGCCAGCAGCTTATCAGGGGGCGAGCAGTACTTC. Translation gives CASSLSGGEQYF. Full variable domain (outside the CDR3, taken from reference TRBV7-9 and TRBJ2-7): DTGVSQNPRHKITKRGQNVTFRCDPISEHNRLYWYRQTLGQGPEFLTYFQNEAQLEKSRLLSDRFSAERPKGSFSTLEIQRTEQGDSAMYLCASSLSGGEQYFGPGTRLTVT.

This clonotype was seen many times. This sequence joins TRBV9 and TRBJ1-6, with D uncertain. The CDR3 is made up of 13 amino acids. In germline, CDR1 is SGDLS, CDR2 YYNGEE. Trimming shortened V by 0 bases and J by 8 bases, and 6 bases separated the two germline ends. This chain's CDR3 is CASSVVGDSPLHF. The CDR3 DNA reads TGTGCCAGCAGCGTAGTCGGCGATTCACCCCTCCACTTT.

The chain has TRBV6-2 or TRBV6-3 and TRBJ1-1, with a tentative D call TRBD1 (5 bases). The CDR3 runs 14 residues. Germline V gene sequence: CDR1 MNHEY, CDR2 SVGEGT. The V end was cut by 2 bases, the J end by 5 bases, with 12 bases between. The CDR3: CASSYGGQGTEAFF. The CDR3 DNA sequence: TGTGCCAGCAGTTACGGTGGACAAGGGACTGAAGCTTTCTTT.

This clonotype was detected ten times or more. J is TRBJ2-5 and V is TRBV7-9, with no clear D. V lost 1 base, J lost 2 bases, and 8 bases lay in between. Germline lookup yields CDR1 SEHNR and CDR2 FQNEAQ (reference sequence). The CDR3 consists of 14 residues. The CDR3 sequence is CASSLGVGQETQYF. CDR3 sequence (DNA): TGTGCCAGCAGCTTAGGTGTCGGTCAAGAGACCCAGTACTTC. Variable domain in full (rest from reference TRBV7-9 and TRBJ2-5): DTGVSQNPRHKITKRGQNVTFRCDPISEHNRLYWYRQTLGQGPEFLTYFQNEAQLEKSRLLSDRFSAERPKGSFSTLEIQRTEQGDSAMYLCASSLGVGQETQYFGPGTRLLVL.

This clonotype has ten or more counts. This sequence joins TRBV2 and TRBJ1-1; TRBD1 is a possible D gene (6 bases). Germline V gene sequence: CDR1 SNHLY, CDR2 FYNNEI. There are 13 residues in the CDR3. Trimming took 7 bases from V and 3 from J, leaving 12 bases between them. In nucleotides, the CDR3 is TGTGCCAGCATAGGACAGAGACACACTGAAGCTTTCTTT. Protein: CASIGQRHTEAFF.

This chain uses TRBV7-6 with TRBJ1-1, with D possibly TRBD1 on 6 matching bases. Between the trimmed V and J ends, which lost 5 bases and 5 bases, there was a span of 18 bases. CDR3 length: 15 residues. From germline, CDR1 is SGHVS and CDR2 FNYEAQ. The CDR3 here is CASSPSRGAETEAFF. The CDR3 coding sequence is TGTGCCAGCAGCCCATCCAGGGGCGCGGAAACTGAAGCTTTCTTT.

Many counts were recorded for this clonotype. The genes are TRBV3-1 and TRBJ1-4; D is possibly TRBD1 (5 bases). Germline CDR1 reads LGHDT; CDR2 reads YNNKEL (reference sequence). Trimming pared 0 bases from V and 8 bases from J, leaving 13 bases between. The CDR3 extends over 15 amino acids. CDR3 loop: CASSQDSVRGEKLFF. In nucleotides, the CDR3 is TGTGCCAGCAGCCAAGATTCGGTGCGGGGCGAAAAACTGTTTTTT.

This clonotype appeared many times. The V and J genes are TRBV12-3 or TRBV12-4 and TRBJ1-2; maybe TRBD1 (5 bases). The CDR3 is made up of 13 amino acids. The V and J ends lost 6 bases and 4 bases respectively, with 12 bases between them. CDR3 coding DNA: TGTGCCAGCAGCTTGACAGACGCCTATGGCTACACCTTC. This encodes CASSLTDAYGYTF.

This clonotype has just a few counts. V usage is TRBV15 and J usage is TRBJ2-3; 9 nucleotides match TRBD2. Trimming removed 2 bases from V and 0 bases from J; junction bases left unmatched: 3. The length of the CDR3 is 16 residues. The V gene's germline CDR1 is LNHNV and CDR2 YYDKDF (reference sequence). The CDR3 DNA sequence: TGTGCCACCAGCAGAAAAGCGGGGGGCAGCACAGATACGCAGTATTTT. Translation: CATSRKAGGSTDTQYF.

The table lists this clonotype with many counts. The rearrangement joins TRBV7-6 to TRBJ1-1; 10 bases map to TRBD1. The CDR3 length is 16 residues. The trim removed 1 base at V and 2 bases at J, leaving 4 bases unmatched. Per germline, CDR1 SGHVS and CDR2 FNYEAQ. CDR3 protein: CASSLGQGAGNTEAFF. The CDR3 DNA is TGTGCCAGCAGCTTAGGACAGGGGGCGGGTAACACTGAAGCTTTCTTT.

The chain carries TRBV2 and TRBJ1-5; 8 nucleotides match TRBD1. CDR1 is SNHLY and CDR2 is FYNNEI in the germline V gene. Trimming cost V 8 bases and J 2 bases; bases outside gene matches: 2. This CDR3 region has 13 residues. The CDR3 nucleotides are TGTGCCAGCGACAGGGGACGCAATCAGCCCCAGCATTTT. It is translated as CASDRGRNQPQHF.

This clonotype was detected ten times or more. This chain uses TRBV20-1 with TRBJ1-2; D unresolved. Trimming left V 4 bases short and J 2 bases short, with 11 bases between. The CDR3 runs to 13 residues. CDR1 and CDR2 (germline): DFQATT, SNEGSKA (reference sequence). For the CDR3, the DNA is TGCAGTGCTAATAAGGACCAAAACTATGGCTACACCTTC. It specifies CSANKDQNYGYTF.

This clonotype has ten or more counts. V gene TRBV7-9 combines with J gene TRBJ1-1, with D perhaps matching TRBD1 (6 bases). Trimming stripped 5 bases from V and 7 bases from J, with 17 bases between. The CDR3 has 14 residues. In germline, CDR1 is SEHNR, CDR2 FQNEAQ (reference sequence). CDR3 sequence (DNA): TGTGCCAGCAGCCAGCCTCAGGGGCTGGGTGAAGCTTTCTTT. Protein product: CASSQPQGLGEAFF.

This clonotype came up a few times. V usage is TRBV7-2 and J usage is TRBJ1-1, with D possibly matching TRBD1 (6 bases). V shed 4 bases and J shed 0 bases, with 12 bases lying between them. From germline, CDR1 is SGHTA and CDR2 FQGNSA. The CDR3 loop spans 15 amino acids. In nucleotides, the CDR3 is TGTGCCAGCAGCTCAGGGGCGGTCGTGAACACTGAAGCTTTCTTT. Its protein is CASSSGAVVNTEAFF.

This clonotype turned up a few times. The chain couples TRBV10-3 to TRBJ2-1; 8 nucleotides align to TRBD2. The junction had 17 bases not matched to a gene; V was cut back by 2 bases and J by 5 bases. CDR3 size: 19 residues. The germline V gene has CDR1 ENHRY and CDR2 SYGVKD. DNA for the CDR3: TGTGCCATCAGTGAGAACCCGGGAGGGCCGCCCCGGGCGGACAATGAGCAGTTCTTC. Protein: CAISENPGGPPRADNEQFF.

This clonotype was observed a few times. The chain is built from TRBV4-2 and TRBJ2-4, with unresolved D. Trimming took 1 base from V and 6 from J, leaving 10 bases between them. This CDR3 comprises 14 residues. Germline-derived CDR1 and CDR2 are LGHNA and YNFKEQ. This CDR3 is CASSQASSGNIQYF. CDR3 bases: TGTGCCAGCAGCCAAGCCTCGTCGGGAAACATTCAGTACTTC.

The sample holds a few counts of this clonotype. The V call is TRBV28, the J call TRBJ2-7; TRBD2 agrees at 13 bases. CDR3 size: 16 residues. The V and J ends lost 6 bases and 4 bases, in that order; junction bases with no gene match: 9. Per the germline V gene, CDR1 is MDHEN and CDR2 is SYDVKM. The CDR3 is CASRSTSGRTSYEQYF. The CDR3 DNA reads as TGTGCCAGCAGATCGACTAGCGGGAGGACGTCTTACGAGCAGTACTTC. The complete variable domain, with remaining parts taken from reference TRBV28 and TRBJ2-7, reads DVKVTQSSRYLVKRTGEKVFLECVQDMDHENMFWYRQDPGLGLRLIYFSYDVKMKEKGDIPEGYSVSREKKERFSLILESASTNQTSMYLCASRSTSGRTSYEQYFGPGTRLTVT.

In this sample, this clonotype turned up many times. The chain carries TRBV12-3 or TRBV12-4 and TRBJ1-1; perhaps TRBD1 as D (5 bases). Trimming stripped 7 bases from V and 2 bases from J, with 17 bases between. The CDR3 contains 15 residues. The CDR3 loop reads CASTFSLRTNTEAFF. In DNA form, the CDR3 reads TGTGCCAGCACATTTAGCCTCAGGACAAACACTGAAGCTTTCTTT.

This clonotype has just a few counts. The V gene is TRBV28, the J gene TRBJ2-4; D not resolved. Germline lookup yields CDR1 MDHEN and CDR2 SYDVKM. CDR3 length equals 15 residues. V lost 4 bases to trimming and J lost 0 bases, with 10 bases between them. The CDR3 protein is CASSSQTAAKNIQYF. The CDR3 nucleotides read TGTGCCAGCAGTTCTCAGACGGCAGCCAAAAACATTCAGTACTTC.

This clonotype was observed a handful of times. This chain links TRBV6-1 with TRBJ2-1; TRBD2 matches at 9 bases. Germline V gene sequence: CDR1 MNHNS, CDR2 SASEGT. V gave up 5 bases and J gave up 6 bases; unmatched junction bases: 14. The CDR3 is made up of 17 amino acids. The CDR3 coding sequence is TGTGCCAGCAGTCAACAGAGAGGTGCGGGGGGGCCCAATGAGCAGTTCTTC. Encoded protein: CASSQQRGAGGPNEQFF.

The chain's CDR3 is CASSLSYSRAYEQYV. CDR3 coding DNA: TGTGCCAGCAGTTTATCGTACAGTCGGGCCTACGAGCAGTACGTC. This rearrangement joins TRBV27 to TRBJ2-7; D ambiguous. The germline V and J ends were trimmed by 0 bases and 2 bases, with 11 bases remaining between them. The germline CDR1 and CDR2 sequences are MNHEY and SMNVEV (reference sequence). This CDR3 comprises 15 residues.

This clonotype showed up just a few times. The rearrangement joins TRBV12-3 or TRBV12-4 to TRBJ2-2; no definite D call. CDR3 size: 13 residues. Trimming removed 3 bases from V and 6 bases from J, with 8 bases in between. The CDR3 sequence is CASSFSFPGELFF. The CDR3 nucleotides are TGTGCCAGCAGTTTTTCTTTCCCCGGGGAGCTGTTTTTT.